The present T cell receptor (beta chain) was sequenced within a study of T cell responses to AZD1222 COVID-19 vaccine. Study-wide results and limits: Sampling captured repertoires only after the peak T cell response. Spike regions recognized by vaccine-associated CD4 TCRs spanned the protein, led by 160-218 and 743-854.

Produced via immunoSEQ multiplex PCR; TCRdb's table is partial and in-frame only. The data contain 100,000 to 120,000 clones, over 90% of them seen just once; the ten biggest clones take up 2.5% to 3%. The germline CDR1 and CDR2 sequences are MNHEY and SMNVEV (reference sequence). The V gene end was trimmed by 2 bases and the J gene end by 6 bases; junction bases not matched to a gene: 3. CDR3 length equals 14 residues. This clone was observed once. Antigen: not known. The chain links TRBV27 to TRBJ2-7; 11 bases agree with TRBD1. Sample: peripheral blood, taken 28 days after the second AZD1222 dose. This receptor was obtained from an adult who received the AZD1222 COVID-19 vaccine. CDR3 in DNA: TGTGCCAGCAGTTTAGGACAGGGGGCGGGCGAGCAGTACTTC. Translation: CASSLGQGAGEQYF.